These 28 T cell receptor beta chains share one sample of origin, sequenced in a study of shared clonotypes between healthy human individuals. Repertoires were generated with immunoSEQ multiplex PCR, while TCRdb's copy carries only in-frame clones and drops some. Found here are about 1 million clones, about 75% of them singletons; the top ten hold nearly 1.5%. Sequencing used memory CD4+ T cells sorted from blood. The subset denotes: CD45RA-negative fraction. These TCRs come from a man aged 18 to 29 in good health.

CDR3 region: CASIPHQGAGANVLTF. DNA of the CDR3: TGTGCCAGCATCCCACACCAGGGGGCCGGGGCCAACGTCCTGACTTTC. J is TRBJ2-6 and V is TRBV11-2, with TRBD1 matching over 8 bases. The CDR3 spans 16 residues. V gave up 7 bases and J gave up 4 bases; unmatched junction bases: 9. In germline, CDR1 is SGHAT, CDR2 FQNNGV.

This chain uses TRBV5-8 with TRBJ2-7, with 7 bases that match TRBD1. J lost 2 bases, V lost 4 bases, and 12 bases had no gene match. CDR3 size: 16 residues. The germline CDR1 and CDR2 sequences are SGHTS and YDEGEE. CDR3 sequence (DNA): TGTGCCAGCAGCACCCTTGGACAGGTAAAGGCCTACGAGCAGTACTTC. It yields the protein CASSTLGQVKAYEQYF.

V gene TRBV6-5 combines with J gene TRBJ2-7, with 10 positions matching TRBD1. CDR1 MNHEY and CDR2 SVGAGI come from the germline V gene. Losses at the gene ends were 1 base for V and 5 bases for J; bases not matched to a gene: 5. The CDR3 consists of 15 residues. This CDR3 is CASSYWYGTGDEQYF. The CDR3, as DNA: TGTGCCAGCAGTTACTGGTACGGGACAGGGGACGAGCAGTACTTC.

The chain couples TRBV6-1 to TRBJ1-1; D unresolved. CDR3 length equals 12 residues. V was cut by 5 bases and J by 1 base, with 5 bases left in between. Germline CDR1 and CDR2: MNHNS and SASEGT. CDR3 in amino acids: CASSKGNTEAFF. The DNA of the CDR3 is TGTGCCAGCAGTAAGGGGAACACTGAAGCTTTCTTT.

The J gene is TRBJ2-7, the V gene TRBV6-8, with no clear D. This CDR3 spans 16 amino acids. Trimming pared 2 bases from V and 5 bases from J, leaving 19 bases between. Germline CDR1 MNHGY, CDR2 SAAAGT. The CDR3 sequence is CASSYPLACERHEQYF. As DNA, the CDR3 is TGTGCCAGCAGTTACCCCTTAGCCTGCGAGCGCCACGAGCAGTACTTC.

This clone has more than one count but fewer than ten. The chain recombines TRBV5-1 with TRBJ1-3; D is unresolved. Trimming stripped 1 base from V and 0 bases from J, with 8 bases between. The CDR3 has 15 amino acids. Germline values: CDR1 SGHRS, CDR2 YFSETQ. The DNA of the CDR3 is TGCGCCAGCAGCTTGAGTCGGGACTCTGGAAACACCATATATTTT. This translates into CASSLSRDSGNTIYF.

The V and J genes are TRBV5-1 and TRBJ2-7, with D hard to call. The germline CDR1 and CDR2 sequences are SGHRS and YFSETQ. CDR3 size: 13 residues. Between the trimmed V and J ends, which lost 1 base and 6 bases, there was a span of 11 bases. The CDR3 coding sequence is TGCGCCAGCAGCTTGAATAATGGGCTCGAGCAGTACTTC. Amino acid sequence: CASSLNNGLEQYF. Filled out from reference TRBV5-1 and TRBJ2-7, the complete variable domain reads KAGVTQTPRYLIKTRGQQVTLSCSPISGHRSVSWYQQTPGQGLQFLFEYFSETQRNKGNFPGRFSGRQFSNSRSEMNVSTLELGDSALYLCASSLNNGLEQYFGPGTRLTVT.

This clone was counted a single time. The chain has TRBV7-2 and TRBJ2-1, with TRBD2 as a possible D gene (6 bases). Germline V CDR1 and CDR2: SGHTA, FQGNSA. CDR3 length: 17 amino acids. Trimming cost V 7 bases and J 6 bases, with 25 bases left between them. For the CDR3, the DNA is TGTGCCAGCAACGAAGGACAACCGGGACTCATGGGCAATGAGCAGTTCTTC. As protein: CASNEGQPGLMGNEQFF.

The chain employs TRBV2 and TRBJ2-1; D is uncertain. The V end was cut by 4 bases, the J end by 10 bases, with 20 bases between. In germline, CDR1 is SNHLY, CDR2 FYNNEI. The CDR3 consists of 15 residues. CDR3 in amino acids: CASSGLNPAGVEQFF. The CDR3 nucleotides read TGTGCCAGCAGTGGGCTGAACCCCGCCGGAGTAGAGCAGTTCTTC. Supplemented by reference TRBV2 and TRBJ2-1, the full variable domain reads EPEVTQTPSHQVTQMGQEVILRCVPISNHLYFYWYRQILGQKVEFLVSFYNNEISEKSEIFDDQFSVERPDGSNFTLKIRSTKLEDSAMYFCASSGLNPAGVEQFFGPGTRLTVL.

A remark on this clone: The sample holds other DNA sequences that translate to the same CDR3. The chain carries TRBV18 and TRBJ1-6; unclear D gene. The CDR3 spans 15 residues. CDR1 KGHSH and CDR2 LQKENI come from the germline V gene. With 2 bases removed from V and 0 bases from J, the gap between germline ends came to 5 bases. CDR3: CASSPGSSYNSPLHF. The CDR3 coding sequence is TGTGCCAGCTCACCAGGGAGCTCCTATAATTCACCCCTCCACTTT.

The chain is built from TRBV11-2 and TRBJ2-7; 9 bases match TRBD1. J gave up 2 bases and V 4 bases, and 3 bases lay outside the gene matches. Germline V gene data show CDR1 as SGHAT and CDR2 as FQNNGV. There are 14 residues in the CDR3. CDR3 loop: CASSWDRAAYEQYF. The CDR3 DNA is TGTGCCAGCAGCTGGGACAGGGCCGCCTACGAGCAGTACTTC. Complete variable domain (other parts from reference TRBV11-2 and TRBJ2-7): EAGVAQSPRYKIIEKRQSVAFWCNPISGHATLYWYQQILGQGPKLLIQFQNNGVVDDSQLPKDRFSAERLKGVDSTLKIQPAKLEDSAVYLCASSWDRAAYEQYFGPGTRLTVT.

The V gene is TRBV29-1, the J gene TRBJ1-2, with 7 bases identical to TRBD1. V dropped 5 bases and J dropped 4; count of bases not matched to a gene: 7. The CDR3 sequence is 13 residues long. Germline-derived CDR1 and CDR2 are SQVTM and ANQGSEA. The CDR3 nucleotides read TGCAGCGTTAAAACAGGGGAAGCCTATGGCTACACCTTC. Translation: CSVKTGEAYGYTF. The whole variable domain, remainder taken from reference TRBV29-1 and TRBJ1-2, is SAVISQKPSRDICQRGTSLTIQCQVDSQVTMMFWYRQQPGQSLTLIATANQGSEATYESGFVIDKFPISRPNLTFSTLTVSNMSPEDSSIYLCSVKTGEAYGYTFGSGTRLTVV.

The rearrangement uses TRBV9 and TRBJ2-2; 7 nucleotides line up with TRBD2. In germline, CDR1 is SGDLS, CDR2 YYNGEE. Trimming took 0 bases from V and 3 from J; bases not matched to a gene: 5. The CDR3 runs 16 residues. The CDR3 bases are TGTGCCAGCAGCGTAGGAGGCGGGGGTTACACCGGGGAGCTGTTTTTT. Its translation: CASSVGGGGYTGELFF.

The chain is built from TRBV7-6 and TRBJ2-1; D gene uncertain. The V and J ends lost 3 bases and 6 bases respectively, with 15 bases between them. The CDR3 consists of 15 residues. The germline V gene has CDR1 SGHVS and CDR2 FNYEAQ. CDR3 nucleotides: TGTGCCAGCAGCTTTGGCGGTCTCTCGGGCAATGAGCAGTTCTTC. Translated, it gives CASSFGGLSGNEQFF.

This chain links TRBV19 with TRBJ2-7; D ambiguous. The CDR3 sequence is 13 residues long. In germline, CDR1 is LNHDA, CDR2 SQIVND (reference sequence). Between the trimmed V and J ends, which lost 1 base and 5 bases, there was a span of 9 bases. CDR3 coding DNA: TGTGCCAGTAGTATAGGGGGTCCCAACGAGCAGTACTTC. As protein: CASSIGGPNEQYF.

The V gene is TRBV6-1, the J gene TRBJ1-1, with D perhaps TRBD1 (5 bases). CDR3 size: 16 residues. V was shortened by 2 bases and J by 6 bases, with 19 bases between the two germline ends. Germline V gives CDR1 MNHNS, CDR2 SASEGT. The CDR3 DNA follows: TGTGCCAGCAGTGAACCCGGGGCAGGGCCACGATCTGAAGCTTTCTTT. Protein product: CASSEPGAGPRSEAFF.

The V call is TRBV5-4, the J call TRBJ2-7; 13 bases are shared with TRBD2. Germline CDR1 and CDR2: SGHNT and YYREEE (reference sequence). J gave up 6 bases and V 4 bases, and 10 bases lay outside the gene matches. The CDR3 is 16 amino acids. CDR3 in amino acids: CASSPRTSGSISEQYF. The CDR3 DNA reads TGTGCCAGCAGCCCCAGGACTAGCGGGAGTATTAGCGAGCAGTACTTC.

The V call is TRBV7-2, the J call TRBJ2-5; either TRBD1 or TRBD2 may fit D (7 bases each). CDR1 and CDR2 (germline): SGHTA, FQGNSA. This CDR3 has 16 residues. V was trimmed by 7 bases and J by 4 bases, leaving 22 bases between them. CDR3 in DNA: TGTGCCAGCACCGTCACCAGGGGGGGGGCGAGAGAGACCCAGTACTTC. Translating it yields CASTVTRGGARETQYF.

On this clone itself: Other DNA sequences in the sample encode the same CDR3. CDR3 nucleotides: TGTGCCTGGAGTGGGGAGTACGAGCAGTACTTC. Its protein is CAWSGEYEQYF. The chain joins TRBV30 to TRBJ2-7; D is perhaps TRBD2 (5 bases). V lost 1 base, J lost 4 bases, and 5 bases lay in between. From germline, CDR1 is GTSNPN and CDR2 SVGIG (reference sequence). This CDR3 comprises 11 residues.

The sample holds a few counts of this clone. The chain joins TRBV5-1 to TRBJ2-2; D gene unclear. Germline lookup yields CDR1 SGHRS and CDR2 YFSETQ. The CDR3 is made up of 12 amino acids. V lost 2 bases and J 7 bases, leaving 6 bases between the germline ends. DNA for the CDR3: TGCGCCAGCAGCTTTACTCACGGGGAGCTGTTTTTT. Encoded protein: CASSFTHGELFF.

The chain uses TRBV7-9 and TRBJ1-2, with TRBD1 as a possible D gene (5 bases). The length of the CDR3 is 15 residues. The V gene lost 5 bases and the J gene lost 2 bases, with 15 bases spanning the gap. Per germline, CDR1 SEHNR and CDR2 FQNEAQ (reference sequence). CDR3 amino acids: CASSPELTANYGYTF. CDR3 DNA: TGTGCCAGCAGCCCCGAGTTGACAGCCAACTATGGCTACACCTTC. Full variable domain (outside the CDR3, taken from reference TRBV7-9 and TRBJ1-2): DTGVSQNPRHKITKRGQNVTFRCDPISEHNRLYWYRQTLGQGPEFLTYFQNEAQLEKSRLLSDRFSAERPKGSFSTLEIQRTEQGDSAMYLCASSPELTANYGYTFGSGTRLTVV.

This rearrangement joins TRBV4-3 to TRBJ2-5, with 8 bases matching TRBD1. The CDR3 has 14 amino acids. The germline V gene encodes CDR1 LGHNA and CDR2 YSLEER. Losses at the gene ends were 4 bases for V and 4 bases for J; bases not matched to a gene: 5. Written as DNA, the CDR3 is TGCGCCAGCAGCCCTCCAGGGGGCCGAGAGACCCAGTACTTC. It translates to CASSPPGGRETQYF.

The chain carries TRBV15 and TRBJ2-7; D call uncertain. Looked up from germline, CDR1 is LNHNV and CDR2 is YYDKDF (reference sequence). The CDR3 sequence is 14 residues long. The ends were cut back, 0 bases at V and 3 bases at J, with 9 bases in the middle. CDR3 residues: CATSRDVGGYEQYF. The CDR3 DNA reads TGTGCCACCAGCAGAGATGTAGGCGGCTACGAGCAGTACTTC.

The genes are TRBV27 and TRBJ2-4, with 14 bases that match TRBD2. The CDR3 covers 19 residues. The germline CDR1 and CDR2 sequences are MNHEY and SMNVEV (reference sequence). The V segment lost 3 bases and the J segment 6 bases; nucleotides outside the gene matches: 13. The CDR3 DNA follows: TGTGCCAGCAGTTTCCCCGAGAAGACTAGCGGGAGGGGAGGAAACATTCAGTACTTC. It specifies CASSFPEKTSGRGGNIQYF.

The J gene is TRBJ2-7, the V gene TRBV10-1, with TRBD2 matching over 11 bases. Per germline, CDR1 WNHNN and CDR2 SYGVQD (reference sequence). CDR3 length equals 14 residues. Trimming took 2 bases from V and 8 from J; bases not matched to a gene: 5. In nucleotides, the CDR3 is TGCGCCAGCAGTGAGACTAGCGGGAGTCCCAAGCAGTACTTC. Encoded protein: CASSETSGSPKQYF.

The table lists this clone with a few counts. This sample includes further DNA sequences coding for the same CDR3. V is TRBV28 and J is TRBJ2-7; weak D call: TRBD1 (6 bases). CDR1 is MDHEN and CDR2 is SYDVKM in the germline V gene. The V gene lost 8 bases and the J gene lost 2 bases, with 10 bases spanning the gap. This CDR3 is built from 12 residues. CDR3 nucleotide sequence: TGTGCCAGCTCCACAGGGCCCTACGAGCAGTACTTC. Its translation: CASSTGPYEQYF.

This clone is a singleton in its sample. V gene TRBV6-6 combines with J gene TRBJ1-5; weak D call: TRBD1 (5 bases). The length of the CDR3 is 15 residues. The V end lost 2 bases, the J end lost 2 bases, and 10 bases lay between the germline ends. Germline-derived CDR1 and CDR2 are MNHNY and SVGAGI (reference sequence). In DNA, the CDR3 is TGTGCCAGCAGTTACAGGGGTGAGGGCAATCAGCCCCAGCATTTT. Its protein product is CASSYRGEGNQPQHF.

As to this clone: This sequence is one base from a far larger clone and is likely a read error. The chain has TRBV15 and TRBJ1-2; TRBD1 agrees at 9 bases. The V gene's germline CDR1 is LNHNV and CDR2 YYDKDF (reference sequence). The CDR3 spans 17 residues. This CDR3 reads CATSRDGAGTGNYGHTF. The CDR3 nucleotides are TGTGCCACCAGCAGAGACGGCGCCGGGACAGGGAACTATGGCCACACCTTC.